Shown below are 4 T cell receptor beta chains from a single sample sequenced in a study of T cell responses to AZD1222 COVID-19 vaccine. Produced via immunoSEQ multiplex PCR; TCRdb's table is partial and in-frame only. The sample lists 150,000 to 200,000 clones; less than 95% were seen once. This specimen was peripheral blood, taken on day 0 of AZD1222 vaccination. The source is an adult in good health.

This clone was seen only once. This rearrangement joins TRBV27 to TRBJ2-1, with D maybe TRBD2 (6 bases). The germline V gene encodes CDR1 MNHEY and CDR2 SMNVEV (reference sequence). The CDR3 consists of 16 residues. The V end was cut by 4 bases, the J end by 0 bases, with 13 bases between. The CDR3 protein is CASSSASVSSYNEQFF. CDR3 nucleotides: TGTGCCAGCAGTTCCGCTAGCGTTAGCTCCTACAATGAGCAGTTCTTC.

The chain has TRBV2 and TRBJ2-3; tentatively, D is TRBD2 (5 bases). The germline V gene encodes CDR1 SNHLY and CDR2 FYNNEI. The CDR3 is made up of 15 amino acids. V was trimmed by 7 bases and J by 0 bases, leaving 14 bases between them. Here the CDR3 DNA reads TGTGCCAGCAAGCGGTACAGTGGGAGCACAGATACGCAGTATTTT. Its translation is CASKRYSGSTDTQYF. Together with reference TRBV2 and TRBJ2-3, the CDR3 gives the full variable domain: EPEVTQTPSHQVTQMGQEVILRCVPISNHLYFYWYRQILGQKVEFLVSFYNNEISEKSEIFDDQFSVERPDGSNFTLKIRSTKLEDSAMYFCASKRYSGSTDTQYFGPGTRLTVL.

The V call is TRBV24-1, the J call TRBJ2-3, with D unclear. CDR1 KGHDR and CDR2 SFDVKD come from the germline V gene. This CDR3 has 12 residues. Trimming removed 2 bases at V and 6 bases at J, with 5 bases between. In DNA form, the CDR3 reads TGTGCCACCAGTGATTACGTCGATACGCAGTATTTT. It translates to CATSDYVDTQYF.

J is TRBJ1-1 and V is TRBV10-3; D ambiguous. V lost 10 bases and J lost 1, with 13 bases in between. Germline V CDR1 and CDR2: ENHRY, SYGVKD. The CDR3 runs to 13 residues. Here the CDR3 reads CANGENENTEAFF. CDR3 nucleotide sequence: TGTGCCAACGGGGAGAATGAGAACACTGAAGCTTTCTTT.